One sample yielded the 7 T cell receptor beta chains listed below, sequenced in a study of PD-1 blockade in mismatch repair-deficient tumors. Only in-frame clones appear in the TCRdb table, and some are missing; sequencing was by immunoSEQ multiplex PCR. The data hold around 120,000 clones, with 86% observed a single time. Sequenced here: peripheral blood, sampled 44 weeks after starting pembrolizumab. The receptors come from an adult with mismatch repair-deficient cancer.

The chain has TRBV7-9 and TRBJ2-3; 7 positions match TRBD2. The junction had 10 bases not matched to a gene; V was cut back by 5 bases and J by 2 bases. Germline assignment: CDR1 SEHNR and CDR2 FQNEAQ (reference sequence). The CDR3 spans 16 residues. CDR3 in DNA: TGTGCCAGCAGCCAAAGGACTAGAGCTTCCACAGATACGCAGTATTTT. The encoded protein is CASSQRTRASTDTQYF.

The chain couples TRBV28 to TRBJ1-2, with a tentative D call TRBD1 (5 bases). Trimming took off 4 bases at V and 3 bases at J, with 15 bases between the two ends. Germline CDR1 reads MDHEN; CDR2 reads SYDVKM. CDR3 size: 15 residues. CDR3 DNA sequence: TGTGCCAGCAGTTCCATTACAGGACCCTACTATGGCTACACCTTC. Encoded protein: CASSSITGPYYGYTF.

This chain connects TRBV6-1 to TRBJ2-3; perhaps D is TRBD1 or TRBD2 (5 bases each). The CDR3 runs to 13 residues. V lost 1 base and J lost 7, with 9 bases in between. Germline-derived CDR1 and CDR2 are MNHNS and SASEGT. The CDR3, as DNA: TGTGCCAGCAGTGAAGGGGGGTGGCATACGCAGTATTTT. The encoded protein is CASSEGGWHTQYF.

This clone was observed a handful of times. The V gene is TRBV30, the J gene TRBJ2-7; 8 bases agree with TRBD1. J was trimmed by 5 bases and V by 0 bases; bases with no gene match: 3. Per germline, CDR1 GTSNPN and CDR2 SVGIG (reference sequence). The length of the CDR3 is 13 residues. The CDR3 loop is CAWSVDRGDEQYF. The CDR3 DNA is TGTGCCTGGAGTGTAGACAGGGGAGACGAGCAGTACTTC.

The gene calls are TRBV7-8 and TRBJ2-1; TRBD2 is a possible D gene (5 bases). CDR3 length equals 16 residues. The germline V and J ends were trimmed by 2 bases and 4 bases, with 15 bases remaining between them. CDR1 SGHVS and CDR2 FQNEAQ come from the germline V gene. The CDR3 reads CASSLKALAKYNEQFF. The DNA for the CDR3 is TGTGCCAGCAGCTTAAAGGCTTTAGCGAAATACAATGAGCAGTTCTTC.

The chain carries TRBV6-6 and TRBJ2-5, with TRBD1 as a possible D gene (7 bases). Germline CDR1 is MNHNY and CDR2 is SVGAGI (reference sequence). Trimming took off 0 bases at V and 4 bases at J, with 15 bases between the two ends. The CDR3 runs to 16 residues. CDR3 nucleotide sequence: TGTGCCAGCAGTTACTCCTCAGGGGGAGGCAGAGAGACCCAGTACTTC. It codes for CASSYSSGGGRETQYF.

This chain joins TRBV7-9 and TRBJ2-5; TRBD1 is a possible D gene (5 bases). V was clipped by 5 bases and J by 5 bases, with 15 bases between them. The germline CDR1 and CDR2 sequences are SEHNR and FQNEAQ (reference sequence). The CDR3 runs 14 residues. As DNA, the CDR3 is TGTGCCAGCAGCCCGAGGCCCTCAGGGGAGACCCAGTACTTC. Translating gives CASSPRPSGETQYF.